This TCR beta chain is drawn from a study of blood T cell repertoires in COVID-19 (dated by TCRdb to the early 2020s). With respect to the entire study: Samples covering the acute and convalescent phases of COVID-19 were provided by collaborators in the United States, Italy and Spain. The prospective study material was composed of cDNA or gDNA derived from T cells, B-cell-depleted T cells, or PBMCs. The dataset comprised deeply sampled blood TCRbeta repertoires from subjects exposed to, actively infected with, or recovered from COVID-19. The repertoires were released in a freely available public database meant as a resource for research on the immune response to SARS-CoV-2. Samples came from the ongoing ImmuneRACE study (first 160 participants) plus 1,254 subjects from 6 global collaborators. Nearly every sample came with metadata listing a de-identified subject ID, COVID-19 status, age in years and sex. Where available, HLA class I and class II types were obtained from metadata supplied by the sample provider rather than from assay-based typing. The study at large found these results: Clinical and demographic metadata were provided uncurated, with the amount varying by source and participant.

A second Seattle source provided samples from volunteer blood donors who had recovered from COVID-19. The collaborating institutions used their own protocols to collect whole blood in K2EDTA tubes. For TCRbeta analysis, collaborators shipped samples as frozen whole blood, isolated PBMCs, or DNA extracted from either of those sample types. As to this clone: The antigen it recognizes is unknown. No base quality values were provided; no much bigger clone lies one nucleotide off.

The immunoSEQ Assay, a bias-controlled multiplex PCR, was used to amplify TCRbeta CDR3 regions from genomic DNA. The authors' analysis ran thus. Nucleated cell counts per sample were estimated from amplification of reference gene primers within the assay. To quantify the absolute abundance of each unique TCRbeta CDR3 rearrangement, sequence reads were collapsed and filtered. For each sample, productive Simpson clonality was calculated as the square root of Simpson's diversity index across productive rearrangements. The table comes from immuneACCESS by way of TCRdb, which keeps in-frame sequences with V and J called. Part of the clones is missing from these tables; in studies checked, under half for an unresolved V gene and the rest for unknown reasons. V and J calls and clone size are as listed in that table; D and trimming were resolved from the DNA. The sample data list 200,000 to 300,000 clones, and about 87% of these were observed just once. The biggest ten clones account for over 1.2% of the sample.

Sequenced sample: peripheral blood. The clonotype comes from a woman in her thirties or forties who had recovered from COVID-19.

CDR3 sequence: CASSIGGGETQYF. The nucleotide sequence reads TGTGCCAGCAGTATCGGCGGGGGAGAGACCCAGTACTTC. The V and J segments used are TRBV2 and TRBJ2-5; TRBD2 fits 7 bases in the junction. Relative to germline, V is missing 5 bases and J is missing 4 bases, with 4 bases of the junction outside any gene match. CDR1 and CDR2 are read off the germline V gene as SNHLY and FYNNEI. The CDR3, from cysteine to phenylalanine, totals 13 residues. Only the CDR3 DNA stays, 39 bases, in frame from base 1.